This T cell receptor beta chain is drawn from a study of cytomegalovirus exposure and HLA in healthy donors. General observations from the study: According to a subsequent analysis, TCR clusters from the first cohort were inclined to appear together in the 120 validation repertoires. Reportedly, diagnosis of cytomegalovirus status by the classifier showed high specificity and sensitivity.

The donors were members of the validation cohort comprising approximately 110 subjects, separate from the roughly 600-subject first cohort. Repertoires were generated with immunoSEQ multiplex PCR, while TCRdb's copy carries only in-frame clones and drops some. The data show about 190,000 clones, about 80% seen once. Between the trimmed V and J ends, which lost 5 bases and 4 bases, there was a span of 8 bases. This CDR3 region has 12 residues. Per the germline V gene, CDR1 is SGHTA and CDR2 is FQGNSA. Notes on this clone: Its specificity is not known.

The chain recombines TRBV7-2 with TRBJ2-5; D is undetermined. The sequence derives from a young man in good health and CMV-seropositive. Sequenced sample: PBMCs. CDR3 sequence: CASSPPRETQYF. CDR3 nucleotides: TGTGCCAGCAGCCCCCCGCGAGAGACCCAGTACTTC.